The 23 T cell receptor beta chains presented below share a single source sample, sequenced in a study of blood T cell repertoires in COVID-19. Assay: immunoSEQ multiplex PCR; the TCRdb copy retains only in-frame clones and omits some. The sample comprises fewer than 200,000 clones, roughly four fifths of which are singletons, and 12% rests with the top ten. The sequencing sample was made of peripheral blood. Source of these receptors: a woman over 75 with COVID-19, enrolled during active disease.

This clone was recorded a few times. This chain joins TRBV9 and TRBJ1-2; possibly TRBD1 for D (6 bases). V lost 0 bases, J lost 3 bases, and 12 bases lay in between. Germline V lookup: CDR1 SGDLS, CDR2 YYNGEE. This CDR3 has 15 amino acids. As DNA, the CDR3 is TGTGCCAGCAGCGTAGGGAGGACAGATTACTATGGCTACACCTTC. Encoded protein: CASSVGRTDYYGYTF.

The chain uses TRBV6-2 or TRBV6-3 and TRBJ2-2, with D hard to call. The CDR3 loop spans 13 amino acids. Germline V CDR1 and CDR2: MNHEY, SVGEGT. V was cut by 4 bases and J by 1 base, with 4 bases left in between. DNA of the CDR3: TGTGCCAGCAGTTCCCAGAACACCGGGGAGCTGTTTTTT. Its protein product is CASSSQNTGELFF.

The chain employs TRBV6-5 and TRBJ2-5, with D perhaps matching TRBD1 (6 bases). The CDR3 length is 15 residues. Trimming removed 6 bases at V and 4 bases at J, with 18 bases between. Per the germline V gene, CDR1 is MNHEY and CDR2 is SVGAGI. Written as DNA, the CDR3 is TGTGCCAGCAGCGGAAATTTAGCCAGGGGAGAGACCCAGTACTTC. It specifies CASSGNLARGETQYF.

This chain links TRBV28 with TRBJ1-2, with TRBD1 matching over 7 bases. There are 14 residues in the CDR3. Germline values: CDR1 MDHEN, CDR2 SYDVKM. The ends lost 6 bases at V and 2 bases at J; junction bases unmatched: 6. The CDR3 DNA is TGTGCCAGCAGAACGGGACAGCGAAACTATGGCTACACCTTC. It translates to CASRTGQRNYGYTF.

V and J are TRBV2 and TRBJ1-3, with 12 bases that match TRBD1. V lost 3 bases, J lost 8 bases, and 2 bases stayed unmatched. The CDR3 is 14 residues long. Germline CDR1 and CDR2: SNHLY and FYNNEI. The CDR3 spells CASSEGQGADTIYF. Here the CDR3 DNA reads TGTGCCAGCAGTGAGGGACAGGGGGCAGACACCATATATTTT.

The chain couples TRBV19 to TRBJ2-1; weak D call: TRBD1 (6 bases). Trimming shortened V by 5 bases and J by 8 bases, and 13 bases separated the two germline ends. The CDR3 length is 13 residues. The germline V gene encodes CDR1 LNHDA and CDR2 SQIVND (reference sequence). The DNA of the CDR3 is TGTGCCAGTAGTTTTCGCAGGGGTTATGAGCAGTTCTTC. It is translated as CASSFRRGYEQFF. Combining the CDR3 with reference TRBV19 and TRBJ2-1 gives the whole variable domain DGGITQSPKYLFRKEGQNVTLSCEQNLNHDAMYWYRQDPGQGLRLIYYSQIVNDFQKGDIAEGYSVSREKKESFPLTVTSAQKNPTAFYLCASSFRRGYEQFFGPGTRLTVL.

V is TRBV28 and J is TRBJ2-7; TRBD2 aligns across 13 bases. Germline V lookup: CDR1 MDHEN, CDR2 SYDVKM. With V trimmed by 7 bases and J by 2 bases, 14 bases remained unmatched. This CDR3 has 18 residues. CDR3 in amino acids: CASTPTGGLAGPAYEQYF. The CDR3 coding sequence is TGTGCCAGCACTCCAACGGGGGGACTAGCGGGACCCGCCTACGAGCAGTACTTC.

This clone was seen once. V usage is TRBV6-1 and J usage is TRBJ2-3, with 12 nucleotides matching TRBD2. The junction had 5 bases not matched to a gene; V was cut back by 7 bases and J by 3 bases. Germline values: CDR1 MNHNS, CDR2 SASEGT. The CDR3 spans 15 residues. For the CDR3, the DNA is TGTGCCAGCAAGGGGACTAGCGGGTGGACAGATACGCAGTATTTT. Translation: CASKGTSGWTDTQYF.

The V call is TRBV7-9, the J call TRBJ1-2; the D gene is possibly TRBD1 (6 bases). CDR3 length: 19 residues. CDR1 SEHNR and CDR2 FQNEAQ come from the germline V gene (reference sequence). Trimming took 3 bases from V and 0 from J, leaving 23 bases between them. The CDR3 loop reads CASSFAHGWTASPNYGYTF. DNA for the CDR3: TGTGCCAGCAGCTTCGCCCATGGATGGACAGCCTCCCCTAACTATGGCTACACCTTC.

The J gene is TRBJ2-2, the V gene TRBV29-1, with D tentatively TRBD2 (6 bases). Trimming shortened V by 2 bases and J by 1 base, and 8 bases separated the two germline ends. Germline V gene data show CDR1 as SQVTM and CDR2 as ANQGSEA. The CDR3 is 14 amino acids. CDR3 sequence: CSVEQGLNTGELFF. Here the CDR3 DNA reads TGCAGCGTTGAACAGGGACTGAACACCGGGGAGCTGTTTTTT.

V usage is TRBV18 and J usage is TRBJ1-1, with TRBD1 identical over 7 bases. Losses at the gene ends were 1 base for V and 5 bases for J; bases not matched to a gene: 7. In germline, CDR1 is KGHSH, CDR2 LQKENI. CDR3 length: 15 residues. The CDR3, as DNA: TGTGCCAGCTCACCACGGACAGGTCAGAGGACTGAAGCTTTCTTT. This gives the protein CASSPRTGQRTEAFF.

A few counts support this clone. The rearrangement joins TRBV19 to TRBJ1-1; D is ambiguous. The CDR3 covers 14 residues. The germline V gene encodes CDR1 LNHDA and CDR2 SQIVND (reference sequence). The V and J ends lost 6 bases and 0 bases respectively, with 11 bases between them. Written as DNA, the CDR3 is TGTGCCAGTAGGAGTAACAGCTTGAACACTGAAGCTTTCTTT. This encodes CASRSNSLNTEAFF.

In this sample, this clone turned up a few times. The V and J genes are TRBV6-5 and TRBJ1-4; the D is unclear. Germline lookup yields CDR1 MNHEY and CDR2 SVGAGI. This CDR3 is built from 14 residues. Trimming pared 7 bases from V and 4 bases from J, leaving 13 bases between. CDR3: CASMMQISNEKLFF. The CDR3 DNA reads TGTGCCAGCATGATGCAGATCAGTAATGAAAAACTGTTTTTT.

This clone was seen a single time. The same CDR3 is also encoded by other DNA sequences in this sample. The J gene is TRBJ1-1, the V gene TRBV5-6; D is unresolved. CDR3 length: 15 residues. V was shortened by 1 base and J by 1 base, with 11 bases between the two germline ends. Germline lookup yields CDR1 SGHDT and CDR2 YYEEEE. Here the CDR3 reads CASSLLPGSNTEAFF. Written as DNA, the CDR3 is TGTGCCAGCAGCTTGTTGCCGGGTTCGAACACTGAAGCTTTCTTT.

V usage is TRBV19 and J usage is TRBJ1-2; the D gene is possibly TRBD1 (6 bases). This CDR3 region has 16 residues. Germline V CDR1 and CDR2: LNHDA, SQIVND (reference sequence). V was shortened by 5 bases and J by 2 bases, with 18 bases between the two germline ends. CDR3 nucleotide sequence: TGTGCCAGTAGTCCGATGGCGGGGGGCAGAAACTATGGCTACACCTTC. Translating it yields CASSPMAGGRNYGYTF.

The chain joins TRBV10-3 to TRBJ1-1; 8 bases map to TRBD1. Germline V CDR1 and CDR2: ENHRY, SYGVKD. This CDR3 has 14 amino acids. J gave up 3 bases and V 6 bases, and 6 bases lay outside the gene matches. The CDR3 DNA reads as TGTGCCATCAGCGTACAGGGGGGGGACACTGAAGCTTTCTTT. Its protein is CAISVQGGDTEAFF.

This chain uses TRBV5-4 with TRBJ1-2; 7 nucleotides line up with TRBD1. The germline V gene encodes CDR1 SGHNT and CDR2 YYREEE (reference sequence). This CDR3 has 14 residues. J was trimmed by 4 bases and V by 4 bases; bases with no gene match: 7. The CDR3 bases are TGTGCCAGCAGCCCGACAGGGTCCCTCTATGGCTACACCTTC. It is translated as CASSPTGSLYGYTF.

The genes are TRBV6-1 and TRBJ2-1; 11 positions match TRBD2. CDR3 length equals 16 residues. Germline-derived CDR1 and CDR2 are MNHNS and SASEGT. V was clipped by 4 bases and J by 0 bases; unmatched bases: 2. CDR3 loop: CASSVTSGVSYNEQFF. The CDR3 nucleotides are TGTGCCAGCAGTGTGACTAGCGGGGTCTCCTACAATGAGCAGTTCTTC.

This chain uses TRBV7-2 with TRBJ2-2; 7 nucleotides agree with TRBD1. V lost 3 bases, J lost 6 bases, and 4 bases stayed unmatched. This CDR3 contains 14 residues. The germline V gene encodes CDR1 SGHTA and CDR2 FQGNSA. The CDR3 nucleotides read TGTGCCAGCAGCTTGCACCAGGGGGCCGGGGAGCTGTTTTTT. Its protein product is CASSLHQGAGELFF.

The chain has TRBV4-2 and TRBJ2-1; TRBD2 matches 13 bases. CDR1 is LGHNA and CDR2 is YNFKEQ in the germline V gene. Germline trimming cut 1 base from V and 3 bases from J; bases unmatched to any gene: 0. There are 16 residues in the CDR3. CDR3 protein: CASSQGTSGSYNEQFF. The CDR3 DNA reads TGTGCCAGCAGCCAAGGGACTAGCGGGAGCTACAATGAGCAGTTCTTC.

The genes are TRBV9 and TRBJ1-3; perhaps TRBD1 as D (6 bases). The CDR3 is 14 amino acids. Trimming left V 4 bases short and J 2 bases short, with 10 bases between. CDR1 is SGDLS, CDR2 YYNGEE, per germline. The DNA of the CDR3 is TGTGCCAGCAGCCGAACAGGGCCTGGAAACACCATATATTTT. This codes for CASSRTGPGNTIYF. Supplemented by reference TRBV9 and TRBJ1-3, the full variable domain reads DSGVTQTPKHLITATGQRVTLRCSPRSGDLSVYWYQQSLDQGLQFLIQYYNGEERAKGNILERFSAQQFPDLHSELNLSSLELGDSALYFCASSRTGPGNTIYFGEGSWLTVV.

This clone was counted ten times or more. This chain uses TRBV7-8 with TRBJ2-5; no definite D call. V was clipped by 5 bases and J by 1 base, with 11 bases between them. This CDR3 is built from 14 residues. Germline CDR1 and CDR2: SGHVS and FQNEAQ. CDR3 bases: TGTGCCAGCAGCCCTATTTCTTTCCAAGAGACCCAGTACTTC. Translated: CASSPISFQETQYF.

Written as DNA, the CDR3 is TGTGCCAGCAGTCCCCTCGCGGGAGAAGGAGATGAGCAGTTCTTC. Its protein is CASSPLAGEGDEQFF. The chain couples TRBV3-1 (or the pseudogene TRBV3-2) to TRBJ2-1; TRBD2 aligns across 7 bases. Germline lookup yields CDR1 LGHDT and CDR2 YNNKEL (reference sequence). The CDR3 contains 15 residues. J was trimmed by 8 bases and V by 6 bases; bases with no gene match: 13.